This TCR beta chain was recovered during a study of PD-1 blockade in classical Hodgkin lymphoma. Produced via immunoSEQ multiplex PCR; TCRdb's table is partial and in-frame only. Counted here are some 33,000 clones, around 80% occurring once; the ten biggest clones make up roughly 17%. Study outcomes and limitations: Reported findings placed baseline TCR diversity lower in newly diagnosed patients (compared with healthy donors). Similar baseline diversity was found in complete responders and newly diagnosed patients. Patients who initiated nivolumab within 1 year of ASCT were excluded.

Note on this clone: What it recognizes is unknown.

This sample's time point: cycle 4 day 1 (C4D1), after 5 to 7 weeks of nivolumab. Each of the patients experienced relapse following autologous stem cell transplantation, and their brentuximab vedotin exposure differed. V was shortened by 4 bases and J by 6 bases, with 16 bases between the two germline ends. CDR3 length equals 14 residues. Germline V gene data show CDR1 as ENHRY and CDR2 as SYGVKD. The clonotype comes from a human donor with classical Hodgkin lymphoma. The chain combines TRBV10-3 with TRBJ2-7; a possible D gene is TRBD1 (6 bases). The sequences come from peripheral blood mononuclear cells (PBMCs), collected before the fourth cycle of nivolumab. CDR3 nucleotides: TGTGCCATCAGTGGGACAGCTTTTTCAGTCGAGCAGTACTTC. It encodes CAISGTAFSVEQYF.